These 30 T cell receptor beta chains were all obtained from the same sample, sequenced in a study of cytomegalovirus exposure and HLA in healthy donors. The primer mix had 60 Vbeta and 13 Jbeta primers. Here immunoSEQ multiplex PCR was the method, and the copy in TCRdb shows in-frame clones only, minus some. There are roughly 150,000 clones in the sample; roughly 80% occur only once, and roughly 1.4% lies in the top ten. The sequenced sample was PBMCs. All receptors derive from a man aged 50-59 years in good health and CMV-seropositive.

CDR3 coding DNA: TGTGCCAGCAGTGAGCGAGCGGGGGTGGAGACCCAGTACTTC. This gives the protein CASSERAGVETQYF. V is TRBV2 and J is TRBJ2-5, with TRBD2 matching over 8 bases. Per germline, CDR1 SNHLY and CDR2 FYNNEI. With V trimmed by 3 bases and J by 5 bases, 5 bases remained unmatched. The CDR3 is 14 amino acids. The entire variable domain, with the rest obtained from reference TRBV2 and TRBJ2-5, is as follows: EPEVTQTPSHQVTQMGQEVILRCVPISNHLYFYWYRQILGQKVEFLVSFYNNEISEKSEIFDDQFSVERPDGSNFTLKIRSTKLEDSAMYFCASSERAGVETQYFGPGTRLLVL.

CDR3: CASSLGTTYNEQFF. In DNA form, the CDR3 reads TGTGCCAGCAGTTTAGGGACAACCTACAATGAGCAGTTCTTC. This chain connects TRBV27 to TRBJ2-1, with a weak D call TRBD1 (6 bases). Trimming took 2 bases from V and 2 from J, leaving 7 bases between them. This CDR3 region has 14 residues. Germline CDR1 reads MNHEY; CDR2 reads SMNVEV (reference sequence).

V is TRBV9 and J is TRBJ2-5, with 9 bases matching TRBD2. Germline values: CDR1 SGDLS, CDR2 YYNGEE. This CDR3 region has 16 residues. Trimming removed 3 bases from V and 7 bases from J; junction bases left unmatched: 13. The CDR3 loop reads CASSENSGREKVTQYF. CDR3 bases: TGTGCCAGCAGCGAAAATAGCGGGAGAGAAAAGGTGACCCAGTACTTC.

This chain joins TRBV5-4 and TRBJ2-7; 8 bases fit TRBD1. Per the germline V gene, CDR1 is SGHNT and CDR2 is YYREEE (reference sequence). The J segment lost 0 bases and the V segment lost 4 bases, leaving 6 bases of the junction unmatched. This CDR3 spans 15 amino acids. The CDR3 reads CASSPGGGRSYEQYF. DNA of the CDR3: TGTGCCAGCAGCCCAGGGGGCGGCCGCTCCTACGAGCAGTACTTC.

The chain employs TRBV6-1 and TRBJ2-7; a possible D gene is TRBD1 (5 bases). The germline V gene encodes CDR1 MNHNS and CDR2 SASEGT. The CDR3 has 15 residues. The germline V and J ends were trimmed by 2 bases and 5 bases, with 16 bases remaining between them. CDR3 nucleotides: TGTGCCAGCAGTGAAAACAGGACGCCTTTGCACGAGCAGTACTTC. This sequence encodes CASSENRTPLHEQYF.

This chain joins TRBV28 and TRBJ2-7; a weak D match, TRBD1 (5 bases). The ends were cut back, 5 bases at V and 2 bases at J, with 19 bases in the middle. This CDR3 has 16 residues. From germline, CDR1 is MDHEN and CDR2 SYDVKM. CDR3 nucleotide sequence: TGTGCCAGCAGTACGCTCGGACCCCAGGGCACCTACGAGCAGTACTTC. Translated, it gives CASSTLGPQGTYEQYF.

This clone is a singleton in its sample. The chain links TRBV5-1 to TRBJ1-6, with D uncertain. Trimming stripped 0 bases from V and 6 bases from J, with 7 bases between. Per the germline V gene, CDR1 is SGHRS and CDR2 is YFSETQ. The CDR3 runs 14 residues. DNA of the CDR3: TGCGCCAGCAGCTTGGTAGGAGGTAATTCACCCCTCCACTTT. Protein sequence: CASSLVGGNSPLHF.

This chain connects TRBV5-1 to TRBJ1-2; D not certain. This CDR3 region has 15 residues. Germline-derived CDR1 and CDR2 are SGHRS and YFSETQ. Trimming took 0 bases from V and 3 from J, leaving 12 bases between them. CDR3 region: CASSLVRGADYGYTF. Written as DNA, the CDR3 is TGCGCCAGCAGCTTGGTTCGGGGTGCCGACTATGGCTACACCTTC.

The chain links TRBV7-2 to TRBJ2-5; TRBD1 aligns across 9 bases. CDR1 SGHTA and CDR2 FQGNSA come from the germline V gene. The CDR3 is 12 residues long. The V segment lost 6 bases and the J segment 4 bases; nucleotides outside the gene matches: 0. The CDR3 spells CASRDRGETQYF. CDR3 nucleotide sequence: TGTGCCAGCAGGGACAGGGGAGAGACCCAGTACTTC.

V is TRBV10-2 and J is TRBJ1-5; 7 bases line up with TRBD1. Germline assignment: CDR1 WSHSY and CDR2 SAAADI. CDR3 size: 15 residues. V dropped 10 bases and J dropped 0; count of bases not matched to a gene: 9. Written as DNA, the CDR3 is TGCGCCACCGGGGGACAGCCCTATAGCAATCAGCCCCAGCATTTT. Residues: CATGGQPYSNQPQHF.

The J gene is TRBJ2-7, the V gene TRBV21-1; the DNA was not used to check the table's D call, TRBD1. TRBV21-1 is a pseudogene locus. The CDR3 is 14 amino acids. CDR3 nucleotide sequence: TGTGCCAGCACCAACGGGACAGGATCCTACGAGCAGTACTTC. It is translated as CASTNGTGSYEQYF.

V and J are TRBV11-1 and TRBJ1-1; D not resolved. V lost 3 bases, J lost 0 bases, and 5 bases lay in between. The CDR3 consists of 13 residues. The germline gives CDR1 SGHAT, CDR2 FQDESV (reference sequence). The CDR3 DNA follows: TGTGCCAGCAGCTTCGAGTTGAACACTGAAGCTTTCTTT. Protein product: CASSFELNTEAFF.

This sequence joins TRBV2 and TRBJ1-4; 10 nucleotides match TRBD1. The J segment lost 0 bases and the V segment lost 8 bases, leaving 6 bases of the junction unmatched. This CDR3 is 16 amino acids long. Germline CDR1 SNHLY, CDR2 FYNNEI. CDR3 region: CASQGQGLTTNEKLFF. CDR3 sequence (DNA): TGTGCCAGCCAGGGACAGGGGCTCACAACTAATGAAAAACTGTTTTTT.

The chain carries TRBV13 and TRBJ2-7; a possible D gene is TRBD2 (6 bases). This CDR3 has 15 residues. In germline, CDR1 is PRHDT, CDR2 FYEKMQ (reference sequence). V lost 6 bases and J 1 base, leaving 16 bases between the germline ends. Here the CDR3 reads CASSERRGASYEQYF. CDR3 nucleotides: TGTGCCAGCAGTGAGAGGCGCGGGGCGTCCTACGAGCAGTACTTC.

The CDR3 here is CASSRNRGGREETQYF. The CDR3 DNA follows: TGTGCCAGCAGTCGAAACCGGGGGGGCCGAGAGGAGACCCAGTACTTC. V gene TRBV2 combines with J gene TRBJ2-5; 8 bases fit TRBD2. The CDR3 length is 16 residues. V gave up 5 bases and J gave up 5 bases; unmatched junction bases: 13. CDR1 and CDR2 (germline): SNHLY, FYNNEI.

This clone turned up a few times. The chain uses TRBV5-4 and TRBJ1-2; D remains ambiguous. V lost 4 bases and J 2 bases, leaving 12 bases between the germline ends. Germline V gene data show CDR1 as SGHNT and CDR2 as YYREEE (reference sequence). The length of the CDR3 is 14 residues. CDR3 loop: CASSPARGNYGYTF. Here the CDR3 DNA reads TGTGCCAGCAGCCCGGCCCGGGGAAACTATGGCTACACCTTC.

The chain uses TRBV10-3 and TRBJ2-1, with D unclear. The CDR3 covers 15 residues. Germline V gene lookup returns CDR1 ENHRY and CDR2 SYGVKD. V gave up 3 bases and J gave up 4 bases, with 13 bases separating them. The chain's CDR3 is CAISDHKNIYNEQFF. The CDR3 nucleotides read TGTGCCATCAGTGATCACAAGAACATATACAATGAGCAGTTCTTC.

The chain is built from TRBV28 and TRBJ2-7; D ambiguous. Germline assignment: CDR1 MDHEN and CDR2 SYDVKM. Trimming left V 8 bases short and J 0 bases short, with 14 bases between. The CDR3 is made up of 14 amino acids. The CDR3 reads CASSGSRSSYEQYF. DNA of the CDR3: TGTGCCAGCTCCGGTTCACGGAGCTCCTACGAGCAGTACTTC.

This clone was seen a single time. The chain links TRBV6-5 to TRBJ1-2; D uncertain. Trimming took off 5 bases at V and 5 bases at J, with 12 bases between the two ends. This CDR3 comprises 13 residues. CDR1 is MNHEY and CDR2 is SVGAGI in the germline V gene. CDR3 sequence (DNA): TGTGCCAGCAGTCCCGGTGGAGTTTATGGCTACACCTTC. It is translated as CASSPGGVYGYTF.

The V call is TRBV4-1, the J call TRBJ1-5, with a tentative D call TRBD1 (5 bases). Looked up from germline, CDR1 is MGHRA and CDR2 is YSYEKL. Trimming pared 5 bases from V and 0 bases from J, leaving 26 bases between. This CDR3 has 20 residues. Here the CDR3 reads CASSSVLSGSLRDSNQPQHF. CDR3 nucleotides: TGCGCCAGCAGCTCGGTCCTGTCAGGGTCCCTCCGCGATAGCAATCAGCCCCAGCATTTT.

As for this clone: One end of the junction fails to match germline, which may point to a read error. This chain connects TRBV7-7 to TRBJ1-2; D is perhaps TRBD1 (5 bases). Germline V gene sequence: CDR1 SSHAT, CDR2 FNYEAQ (reference sequence). The CDR3 loop spans 16 amino acids. The CDR3 DNA is TGTGCTAGCAGCGCGGGGCCAAGGACTTTTAACTATGGCTACACCTTC. Translation gives CASSAGPRTFNYGYTF.

The chain employs TRBV30 and TRBJ1-4; 7 nucleotides align to TRBD1. This CDR3 region has 18 residues. CDR1 is GTSNPN, CDR2 SVGIG, per germline (reference sequence). The J segment lost 0 bases and the V segment lost 4 bases, leaving 14 bases of the junction unmatched. The CDR3 coding sequence is TGTGCCTGGATCGTGTACAGGGGTTCAAAGGCAACTAATGAAAAACTGTTTTTT. It yields the protein CAWIVYRGSKATNEKLFF.

The chain uses TRBV6-1 and TRBJ2-7, with D perhaps TRBD2 (6 bases). Germline CDR1 reads MNHNS; CDR2 reads SASEGT. This CDR3 is built from 15 residues. Deletions cut 1 base from V and 1 base from J, with 11 bases between. The CDR3 DNA is TGTGCCAGCAGTGAAGGGGTAGGGACTTCCTACGAGCAGTACTTC. It yields the protein CASSEGVGTSYEQYF.

The chain links TRBV7-2 to TRBJ1-5; a possible D gene is TRBD1 (6 bases). V was trimmed by 1 base and J by 2 bases, leaving 9 bases between them. The germline V gene has CDR1 SGHTA and CDR2 FQGNSA. CDR3 length: 15 residues. Here the CDR3 reads CASSLGQVGNQPQHF. CDR3 nucleotide sequence: TGTGCCAGCAGCTTAGGACAGGTGGGCAATCAGCCCCAGCATTTT. Together with reference TRBV7-2 and TRBJ1-5, the CDR3 gives the full variable domain: GAGVSQSPSNKVTEKGKDVELRCDPISGHTALYWYRQSLGQGLEFLIYFQGNSAPDKSGLPSDRFSAERTGGSVSTLTIQRTQQEDSAVYLCASSLGQVGNQPQHFGDGTRLSIL.

The genes are TRBV28 and TRBJ2-4, with 7 bases matching TRBD2. The junction had 7 bases not matched to a gene; V was cut back by 2 bases and J by 6 bases. This CDR3 is 15 amino acids long. CDR1 and CDR2 (germline): MDHEN, SYDVKM. CDR3 protein: CASSLSGDSGNIQYF. The CDR3 DNA is TGTGCCAGCAGTTTAAGCGGGGACTCCGGAAACATTCAGTACTTC.

The J gene is TRBJ1-4, the V gene TRBV28, with no clear D. Trimming shortened V by 2 bases and J by 0 bases, and 19 bases separated the two germline ends. This CDR3 is built from 19 residues. The germline gives CDR1 MDHEN, CDR2 SYDVKM. The CDR3 DNA reads as TGTGCCAGCAGTTTAAGGGCAGGACTCTATATTGCAACTAATGAAAAACTGTTTTTT. Protein product: CASSLRAGLYIATNEKLFF.

CDR3 amino acids: CASSLGGLEEETQYF. The CDR3 DNA follows: TGTGCCAGCAGCTTGGGGGGACTAGAAGAAGAGACCCAGTACTTC. This chain links TRBV5-6 with TRBJ2-5, with 8 bases identical to TRBD2. The CDR3 extends over 15 amino acids. Germline V gene sequence: CDR1 SGHDT, CDR2 YYEEEE. J was trimmed by 3 bases and V by 0 bases; bases with no gene match: 4.

CDR3 loop: CASSLIRGDQPQHF. CDR3 bases: TGTGCCAGCAGTTTGATCAGGGGGGATCAGCCCCAGCATTTT. This chain joins TRBV28 and TRBJ1-5; 7 nucleotides agree with TRBD1. V shed 3 bases, J shed 5 bases, and the junction held 4 bases outside the gene matches. The CDR3 runs to 14 residues. Germline V CDR1 and CDR2: MDHEN, SYDVKM.

The chain employs TRBV30 and TRBJ1-2, with D unresolved. The CDR3 has 12 amino acids. V dropped 2 bases and J dropped 0 bases, with 4 bases sitting between them. Germline-derived CDR1 and CDR2 are GTSNPN and SVGIG (reference sequence). The CDR3 reads CAWSSSNYGYTF. The CDR3 DNA reads as TGTGCCTGGAGTTCCTCTAACTATGGCTACACCTTC.

This clone came up once. This chain uses TRBV15 with TRBJ1-2, with a possible D match to TRBD1 (5 bases). Germline values: CDR1 LNHNV, CDR2 YYDKDF (reference sequence). The V and J ends lost 0 bases and 8 bases respectively, with 7 bases between them. This CDR3 region has 12 residues. CDR3 loop: CATSRDGAGYTF. Here the CDR3 DNA reads TGTGCCACCAGCAGAGATGGGGCGGGCTACACCTTC.